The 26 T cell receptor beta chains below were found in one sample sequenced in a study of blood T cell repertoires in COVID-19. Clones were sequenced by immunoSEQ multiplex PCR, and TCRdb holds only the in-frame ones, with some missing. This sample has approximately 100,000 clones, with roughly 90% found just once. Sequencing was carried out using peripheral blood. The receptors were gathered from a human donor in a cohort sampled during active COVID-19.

The CDR3 here is CARRRGSSYNSPLHF. In DNA form, the CDR3 reads TGTGCCAGGAGACGGGGAAGCTCCTATAATTCACCCCTCCACTTT. The V call is TRBV2, the J call TRBJ1-6; D is ambiguous. Germline V lookup: CDR1 SNHLY, CDR2 FYNNEI. The length of the CDR3 is 15 residues. Trimming removed 9 bases at V and 0 bases at J, with 12 bases between.

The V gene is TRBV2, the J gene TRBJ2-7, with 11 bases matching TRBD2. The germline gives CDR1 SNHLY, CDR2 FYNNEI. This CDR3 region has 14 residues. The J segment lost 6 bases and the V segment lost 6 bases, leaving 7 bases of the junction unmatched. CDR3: CASRIAGGAFEQYF. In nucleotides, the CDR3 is TGTGCCAGCAGAATAGCGGGGGGGGCGTTCGAGCAGTACTTC.

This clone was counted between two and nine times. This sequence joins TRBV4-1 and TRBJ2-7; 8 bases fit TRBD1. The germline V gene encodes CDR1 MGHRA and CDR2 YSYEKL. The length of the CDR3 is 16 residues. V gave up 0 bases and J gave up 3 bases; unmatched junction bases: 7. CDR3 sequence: CASSQDPGTGIYEQYF. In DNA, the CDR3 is TGCGCCAGCAGCCAAGATCCGGGGACAGGTATCTACGAGCAGTACTTC.

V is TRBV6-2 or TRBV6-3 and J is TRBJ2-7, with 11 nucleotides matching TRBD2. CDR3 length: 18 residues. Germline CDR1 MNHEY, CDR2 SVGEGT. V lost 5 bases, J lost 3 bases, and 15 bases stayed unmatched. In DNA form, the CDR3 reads TGTGCCAGCAGTAAGGATGGACTAGCGGGCAGGGGATTCTACGAGCAGTACTTC. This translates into CASSKDGLAGRGFYEQYF.

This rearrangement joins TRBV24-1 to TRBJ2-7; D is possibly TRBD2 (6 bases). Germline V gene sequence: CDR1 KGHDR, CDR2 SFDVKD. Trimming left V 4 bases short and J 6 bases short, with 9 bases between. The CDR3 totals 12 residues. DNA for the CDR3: TGTGCCACCAGTGACGGGACTGGCGAGCAGTACTTC. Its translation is CATSDGTGEQYF.

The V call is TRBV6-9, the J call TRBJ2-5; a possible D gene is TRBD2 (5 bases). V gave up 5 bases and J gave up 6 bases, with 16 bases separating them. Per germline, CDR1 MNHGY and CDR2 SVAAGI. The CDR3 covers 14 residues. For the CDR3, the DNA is TGTGCCAGCAGTAGCCCCCTGTCGGGGAAGACCCAGTACTTC. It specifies CASSSPLSGKTQYF.

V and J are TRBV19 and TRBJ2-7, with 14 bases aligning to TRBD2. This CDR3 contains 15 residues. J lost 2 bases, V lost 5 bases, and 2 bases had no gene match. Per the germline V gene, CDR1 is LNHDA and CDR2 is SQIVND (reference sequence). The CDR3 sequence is CASSAGLAGAYEQYF. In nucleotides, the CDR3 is TGTGCCAGTAGTGCGGGACTAGCGGGAGCCTACGAGCAGTACTTC.

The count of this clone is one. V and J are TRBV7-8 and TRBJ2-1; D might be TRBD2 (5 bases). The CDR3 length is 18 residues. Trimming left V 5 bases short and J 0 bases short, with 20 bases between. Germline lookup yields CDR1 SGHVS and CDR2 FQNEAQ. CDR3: CASSLRTGLLYSYNEQFF. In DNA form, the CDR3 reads TGTGCCAGCAGCCTCAGGACTGGTCTCTTGTACTCCTACAATGAGCAGTTCTTC.

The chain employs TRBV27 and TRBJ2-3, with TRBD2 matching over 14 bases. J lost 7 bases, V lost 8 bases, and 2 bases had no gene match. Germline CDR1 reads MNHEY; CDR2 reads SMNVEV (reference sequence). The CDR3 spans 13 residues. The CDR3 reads CASGTSGSYTQYF. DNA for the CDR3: TGTGCCAGCGGGACTAGCGGGAGTTATACGCAGTATTTT.

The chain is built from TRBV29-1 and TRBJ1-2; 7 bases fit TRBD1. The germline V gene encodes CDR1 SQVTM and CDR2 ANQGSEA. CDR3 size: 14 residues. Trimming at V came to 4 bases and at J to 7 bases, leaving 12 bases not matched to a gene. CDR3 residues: CSVAGQLEEGGYTF. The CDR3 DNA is TGCAGCGTTGCGGGACAGCTTGAGGAAGGTGGCTACACCTTC.

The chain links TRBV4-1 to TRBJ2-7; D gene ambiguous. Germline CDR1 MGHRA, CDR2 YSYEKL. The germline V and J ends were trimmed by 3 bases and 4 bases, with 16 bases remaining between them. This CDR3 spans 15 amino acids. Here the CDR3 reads CASSQGFGPGYEQYF. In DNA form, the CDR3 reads TGCGCCAGCAGCCAGGGTTTCGGTCCCGGGTACGAGCAGTACTTC.

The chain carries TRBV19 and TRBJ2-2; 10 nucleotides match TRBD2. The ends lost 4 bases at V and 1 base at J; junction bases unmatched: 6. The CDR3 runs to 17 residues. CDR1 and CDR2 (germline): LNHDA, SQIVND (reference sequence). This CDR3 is CASSKGLATLNTGELFF. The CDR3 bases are TGTGCCAGTAGTAAGGGACTAGCGACGTTGAACACCGGGGAGCTGTTTTTT.

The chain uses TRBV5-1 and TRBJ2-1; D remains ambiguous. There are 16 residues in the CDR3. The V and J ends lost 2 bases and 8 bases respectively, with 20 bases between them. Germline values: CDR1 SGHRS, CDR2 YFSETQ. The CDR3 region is CASSLYVTPNVDEQFF. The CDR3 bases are TGCGCCAGCAGCTTATATGTCACGCCTAATGTCGATGAGCAGTTCTTC.

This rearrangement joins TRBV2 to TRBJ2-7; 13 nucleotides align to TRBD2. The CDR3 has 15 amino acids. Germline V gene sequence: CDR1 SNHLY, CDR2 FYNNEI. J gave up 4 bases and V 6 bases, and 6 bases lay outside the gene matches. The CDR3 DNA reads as TGTGCCAGCAGAGTTACTAGCGGGAGGGAATACGAGCAGTACTTC. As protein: CASRVTSGREYEQYF. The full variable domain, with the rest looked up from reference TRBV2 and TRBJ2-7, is EPEVTQTPSHQVTQMGQEVILRCVPISNHLYFYWYRQILGQKVEFLVSFYNNEISEKSEIFDDQFSVERPDGSNFTLKIRSTKLEDSAMYFCASRVTSGREYEQYFGPGTRLTVT.

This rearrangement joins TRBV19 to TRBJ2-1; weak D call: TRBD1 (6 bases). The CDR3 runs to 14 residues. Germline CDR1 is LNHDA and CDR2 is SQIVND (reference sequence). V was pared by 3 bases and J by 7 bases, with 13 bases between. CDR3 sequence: CASSIVQGPNEQFF. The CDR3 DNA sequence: TGTGCCAGTAGTATTGTTCAGGGGCCGAATGAGCAGTTCTTC.

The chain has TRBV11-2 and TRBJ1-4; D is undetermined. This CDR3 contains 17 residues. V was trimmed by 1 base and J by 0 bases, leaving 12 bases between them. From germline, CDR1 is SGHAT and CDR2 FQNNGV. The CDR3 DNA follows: TGTGCCAGCAGCTTAGCTCCGGGTTTAGCAACTAATGAAAAACTGTTTTTT. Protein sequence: CASSLAPGLATNEKLFF. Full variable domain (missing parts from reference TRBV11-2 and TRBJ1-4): EAGVAQSPRYKIIEKRQSVAFWCNPISGHATLYWYQQILGQGPKLLIQFQNNGVVDDSQLPKDRFSAERLKGVDSTLKIQPAKLEDSAVYLCASSLAPGLATNEKLFFGSGTQLSVL.

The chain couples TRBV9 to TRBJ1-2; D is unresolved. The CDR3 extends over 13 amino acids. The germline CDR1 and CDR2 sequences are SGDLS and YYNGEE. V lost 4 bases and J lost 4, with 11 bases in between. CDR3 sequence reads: CASSPGWAYGYTF. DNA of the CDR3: TGTGCCAGCAGCCCTGGGTGGGCCTATGGCTACACCTTC.

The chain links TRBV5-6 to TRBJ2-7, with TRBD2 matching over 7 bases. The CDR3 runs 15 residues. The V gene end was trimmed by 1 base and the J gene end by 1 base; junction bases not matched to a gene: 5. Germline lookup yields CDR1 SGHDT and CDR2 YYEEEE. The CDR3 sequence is CASSLFGGGSYEQYF. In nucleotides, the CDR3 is TGTGCCAGCAGCTTGTTTGGCGGGGGTTCCTACGAGCAGTACTTC.

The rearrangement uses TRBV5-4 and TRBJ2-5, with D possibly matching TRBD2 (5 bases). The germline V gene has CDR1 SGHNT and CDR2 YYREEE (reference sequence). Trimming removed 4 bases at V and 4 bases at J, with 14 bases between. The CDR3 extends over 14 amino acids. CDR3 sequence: CASSPRQAGETQYF. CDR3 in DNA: TGTGCCAGCAGCCCGCGGCAGGCGGGAGAGACCCAGTACTTC.

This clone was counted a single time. The CDR3: CASSIARDYSYEQYF. CDR3 in DNA: TGCGCCAGCAGCATCGCCCGGGACTACTCCTACGAGCAGTACTTC. J is TRBJ2-7 and V is TRBV5-1, with 7 bases that match TRBD2. The V gene end was trimmed by 4 bases and the J gene end by 0 bases; junction bases not matched to a gene: 7. The CDR3 has 15 amino acids. CDR1 and CDR2 (germline): SGHRS, YFSETQ.

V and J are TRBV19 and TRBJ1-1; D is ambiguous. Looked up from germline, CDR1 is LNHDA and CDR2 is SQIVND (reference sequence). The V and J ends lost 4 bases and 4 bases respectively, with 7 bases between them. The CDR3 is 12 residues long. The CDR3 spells CASSKGSTEAFF. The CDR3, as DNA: TGTGCCAGTAGTAAAGGGAGCACTGAAGCTTTCTTT.

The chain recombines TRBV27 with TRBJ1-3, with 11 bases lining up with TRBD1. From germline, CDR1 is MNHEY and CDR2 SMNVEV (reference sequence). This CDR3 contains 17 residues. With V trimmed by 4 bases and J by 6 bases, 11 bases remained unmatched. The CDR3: CASSSITGTGGTNTIYF. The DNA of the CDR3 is TGTGCCAGCAGTTCTATCACCGGGACAGGGGGGACAAACACCATATATTTT.

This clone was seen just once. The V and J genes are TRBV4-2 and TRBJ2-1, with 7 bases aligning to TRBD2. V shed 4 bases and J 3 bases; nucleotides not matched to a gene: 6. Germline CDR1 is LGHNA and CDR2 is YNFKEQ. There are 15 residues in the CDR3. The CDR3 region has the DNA TGTGCCAGCAGCCCAGCGGGAAAGAACTACAATGAGCAGTTCTTC. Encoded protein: CASSPAGKNYNEQFF.

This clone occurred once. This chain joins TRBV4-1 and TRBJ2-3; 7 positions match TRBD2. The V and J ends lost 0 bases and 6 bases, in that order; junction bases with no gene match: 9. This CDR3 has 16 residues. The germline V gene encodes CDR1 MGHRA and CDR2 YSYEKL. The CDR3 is CASSQDPRLAYDTQYF. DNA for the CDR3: TGCGCCAGCAGCCAAGATCCCCGACTAGCTTATGATACGCAGTATTTT.

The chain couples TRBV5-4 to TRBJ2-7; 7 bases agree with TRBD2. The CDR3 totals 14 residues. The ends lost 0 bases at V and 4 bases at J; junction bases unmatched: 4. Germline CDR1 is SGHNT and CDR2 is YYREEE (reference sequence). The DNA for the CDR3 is TGTGCCAGCAGCTTGGGGGGGGGACGTTACGAGCAGTACTTC. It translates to CASSLGGGRYEQYF.

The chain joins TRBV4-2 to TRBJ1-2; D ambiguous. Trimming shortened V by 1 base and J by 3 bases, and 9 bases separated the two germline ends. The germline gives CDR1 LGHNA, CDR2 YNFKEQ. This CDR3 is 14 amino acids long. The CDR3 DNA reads TGTGCCAGCAGCCAAGCGACGGAGGACTATGGCTACACCTTC. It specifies CASSQATEDYGYTF.